This TCR beta chain comes out of a study of shared clonotypes between healthy human individuals. Worth noting for this clone: Its antigen is undetermined.

This CDR3 is built from 15 residues. Germline V gene lookup returns CDR1 SGHNT and CDR2 YYREEE (reference sequence). V shed 5 bases and J shed 2 bases, with 16 bases lying between them. Only in-frame clones appear in the TCRdb table, and some are missing; sequencing was by immunoSEQ multiplex PCR. Counted here are 900,000 to 1,200,000 clones, approximately 78% occurring once; the ten biggest clones make up roughly 0.62%. Study-level results: Though the depth was large, rarefaction showed that sorted-subset sequencing was incomplete.

This TCR was recovered from a man in his late teens or twenties in good health. Some clones in this sample may be carry-over from other donors' samples. Sequencing used memory CD4+ T cells from PBMCs. Subset denoted: CD45RA-negative fraction. This rearrangement joins TRBV5-4 to TRBJ1-1; no clear D. The CDR3 DNA is TGTGCCAGCAGTCACCCGCGGCGAGCAAACACTGAAGCTTTCTTT. Translating gives CASSHPRRANTEAFF.